The clone carrying this TCR beta chain was found many times. In making TCR beta libraries, quantitative 5'-RACE with molecular barcodes was used. Via MiXCR, TCRdb re-called the 5' RACE reads, giving one row per CDR3 protein. Of 250,000 or so distinct CDR3 sequences listed, roughly 10% are singletons. CDR3 length: 16 amino acids. Germline CDR1 reads SGHRS; CDR2 reads YFSETQ. The V segment lost 3 bases and the J segment 10 bases; nucleotides outside the gene matches: 14. This sample is part of a study of CD8 T cells in ankylosing spondylitis. This receptor was identified in a male donor with ankylosing spondylitis or in good health (not recorded which). This chain uses TRBV5-1 with TRBJ2-1; 9 bases map to TRBD2. Sequencing input: blood, either unsorted or a sorted T cell fraction (not recorded which). The CDR3 nucleotides are TGCGCCAGCAGCTGGGCGGCGGGAGGGCCCCTTTCGGAGCAGTTCTTC. Encoded protein: CASSWAAGGPLSEQFF.